Sequencing of this T cell receptor beta chain was carried out in a study of T cells in Graves' hyperthyroidism and ophthalmopathy. TCR beta CDR3 regions were amplified from RNA. The study used the HTBI primer set for a first-round RT-PCR of the TCR CDR3. TCRdb recomputed calls from the multiplex PCR reads with MiXCR, one row per CDR3 protein. The sample shows about 640,000 distinct CDR3 sequences, about a fifth of them seen only once. The CDR3 sequence is 17 residues long. V lost 0 bases, J lost 2 bases, and 16 bases lay in between. The germline V gene has CDR1 DFQATT and CDR2 SNEGSKA (reference sequence).

Sequenced: blood. V gene TRBV20-1 combines with J gene TRBJ1-4; possibly TRBD1 for D (6 bases). The receptor comes from a young man with Graves' ophthalmopathy. The CDR3 spells CSARDPTGFWTNEKLFF. The DNA of the CDR3 is TGCAGTGCTAGAGATCCTACAGGGTTCTGGACTAATGAAAAACTGTTTTTT.